The 29 T cell receptor beta chains given below trace back to one sample, sequenced in a study of T cells in Graves' hyperthyroidism and ophthalmopathy (dated by TCRdb to between 2018 and 2021). The library was built by means of multiplex PCR. The sample was run on an Illumina HiSeq 2000. TCR beta CDR3 regions were amplified from RNA transcripts. For the first round of RT-PCR on the TCR CDR3, the HTBI primer set was used together with the Qiagen OneStep RT-PCR kit. TCRdb itself trimmed the public reads at Q25 with fastp, ran MiXCR and retained productive beta chains. Rows are unified per CDR3 protein, each entry keeping the most common DNA and genes. The sample table lists a few hundred thousand distinct CDR3 sequences, 15% to 18% of them with a count of one. Less than 9.5% of the sample is held by the ten biggest clonotypes. Sequences were obtained from blood. The receptors stem from a woman aged 25 to 45 with Graves' hyperthyroidism.

Ten or more counts support this clonotype. In DNA, the CDR3 is TGTGCCAGCAGTTTAGGGACCAGGTGGGAGACCCAGTACTTC. Protein sequence: CASSLGTRWETQYF. V and J are TRBV28 and TRBJ2-5, with D possibly called TRBD1 or TRBD2 (5 bases each). With 2 bases removed from V and 5 bases from J, the gap between germline ends came to 12 bases. From germline, CDR1 is MDHEN and CDR2 SYDVKM. This CDR3 is 14 amino acids long.

V and J are TRBV20-1 and TRBJ2-7, with TRBD1 identical over 10 bases. The germline CDR1 and CDR2 sequences are DFQATT and SNEGSKA (reference sequence). This CDR3 contains 14 residues. The V and J ends lost 2 bases and 6 bases, in that order; junction bases with no gene match: 7. The CDR3 protein is CSARLRDRGPEQYF. CDR3 in DNA: TGCAGTGCTAGACTCCGGGACAGGGGTCCCGAGCAGTACTTC.

This clonotype was observed a handful of times. This chain joins TRBV19 and TRBJ2-2; 9 bases agree with TRBD2. The germline V gene encodes CDR1 LNHDA and CDR2 SQIVND (reference sequence). The junction had 6 bases not matched to a gene; V was cut back by 6 bases and J by 1 base. The CDR3 totals 16 residues. The CDR3 DNA sequence: TGTGCCAGTAGCCCGACTAGCGGAAAGAACACCGGGGAGCTGTTTTTT. Its translation is CASSPTSGKNTGELFF. The full variable domain, completed using reference TRBV19 and TRBJ2-2, is DGGITQSPKYLFRKEGQNVTLSCEQNLNHDAMYWYRQDPGQGLRLIYYSQIVNDFQKGDIAEGYSVSREKKESFPLTVTSAQKNPTAFYLCASSPTSGKNTGELFFGEGSRLTVL.

This clonotype occurred a few times. The genes are TRBV27 and TRBJ1-3; no definite D call. V lost 6 bases and J lost 3, with 9 bases in between. The germline V gene encodes CDR1 MNHEY and CDR2 SMNVEV (reference sequence). The CDR3 spans 13 residues. Here the CDR3 reads CASSPPGGNTIYF. CDR3 bases: TGTGCCAGCAGCCCCCCCGGTGGAAACACCATATATTTT.

This clonotype turned up a few times. The chain couples TRBV19 to TRBJ2-1; 14 nucleotides match TRBD2. The CDR3 has 19 amino acids. Germline V gene data show CDR1 as LNHDA and CDR2 as SQIVND (reference sequence). V was pared by 3 bases and J by 7 bases, with 14 bases of the junction left unmatched. Written as DNA, the CDR3 is TGTGCCAGTAGTATCATGGGACTAGCGGGAGCCGGCGCTTGGAATGAGCAGTTCTTC. Residues: CASSIMGLAGAGAWNEQFF.

The chain carries TRBV5-4 and TRBJ2-2; D may be TRBD2 (6 bases). This CDR3 region has 16 residues. V dropped 3 bases and J dropped 7 bases, with 19 bases sitting between them. Germline V gives CDR1 SGHNT, CDR2 YYREEE (reference sequence). The CDR3 nucleotides read TGTGCCAGCAGCTCAAGGGACGGGAGTACCTACGGGGAGCTGTTTTTT. This translates into CASSSRDGSTYGELFF.

This clonotype was seen at least ten times. The rearrangement joins TRBV6-1 to TRBJ1-5; TRBD1 matches 7 bases. This CDR3 has 15 amino acids. V shed 4 bases and J 3 bases; nucleotides not matched to a gene: 6. Germline V gives CDR1 MNHNS, CDR2 SASEGT. CDR3 in DNA: TGTGCCAGCAGTGTTTGGGGACAGTACAATCAGCCCCAGCATTTT. Encoded protein: CASSVWGQYNQPQHF.

This clonotype was recorded many times. The chain recombines TRBV27 with TRBJ2-7; D is perhaps TRBD2 (5 bases). Trimming shortened V by 2 bases and J by 0 bases, and 17 bases separated the two germline ends. The length of the CDR3 is 17 residues. Germline CDR1 MNHEY, CDR2 SMNVEV (reference sequence). In DNA form, the CDR3 reads TGTGCCAGCAGTTTAGCAGGCCCCCGTGGGAGCTCCTACGAGCAGTACTTC. Encoded protein: CASSLAGPRGSSYEQYF.

V is TRBV5-6 and J is TRBJ2-6, with D tentatively TRBD1 (6 bases). The CDR3 spans 16 residues. Trimming pared 2 bases from V and 0 bases from J, leaving 9 bases between. Per the germline V gene, CDR1 is SGHDT and CDR2 is YYEEEE. This CDR3 reads CASSLRQVSGANVLTF. CDR3 nucleotide sequence: TGTGCCAGCAGCTTACGACAGGTCTCTGGGGCCAACGTCCTGACTTTC.

This clonotype was counted many times. CDR3 DNA: TGTGCCGCGGTAGCGGGGACTACCTACGAGCAGTACTTC. Protein: CAAVAGTTYEQYF. The V gene is TRBV6-2 or TRBV6-3, the J gene TRBJ2-7; 8 positions agree with TRBD2. CDR3 length: 13 residues. CDR1 is MNHEY and CDR2 is SVGEGT in the germline V gene. V trimming: 11 bases; J trimming: 2 bases; junction bases outside the gene matches: 8.

This clonotype was recorded many times. V gene TRBV2 combines with J gene TRBJ2-1; 9 nucleotides agree with TRBD2. The V gene end was trimmed by 10 bases and the J gene end by 4 bases; junction bases not matched to a gene: 8. CDR3 length: 14 amino acids. Germline V gene lookup returns CDR1 SNHLY and CDR2 FYNNEI. The CDR3 coding sequence is TGTGCCACTGAGCCGACTAGCGGATACAATGAGCAGTTCTTC. This gives the protein CATEPTSGYNEQFF.

This clonotype has more than one count but fewer than ten. The V gene is TRBV30, the J gene TRBJ2-3, with a possible D match to TRBD2 (5 bases). V was shortened by 5 bases and J by 0 bases, with 12 bases between the two germline ends. Germline CDR1 and CDR2: GTSNPN and SVGIG (reference sequence). CDR3 size: 14 residues. CDR3 protein: CAWAASSSTDTQYF. DNA for the CDR3: TGTGCCTGGGCGGCTAGCTCTAGCACAGATACGCAGTATTTT.

This clonotype was seen ten or more times. The CDR3 DNA reads TGCAGTGCTACTCGGGACAGTAGGGGTAGCACAGATACGCAGTATTTT. Translating gives CSATRDSRGSTDTQYF. The V gene is TRBV20-1, the J gene TRBJ2-3, with TRBD1 identical over 7 bases. The CDR3 runs to 16 residues. After removal of 4 bases from V and 0 bases from J, the junction contained 10 bases not matched to a gene. Per the germline V gene, CDR1 is DFQATT and CDR2 is SNEGSKA (reference sequence).

This clonotype was counted at least ten times. The chain uses TRBV30 and TRBJ1-1; D may be TRBD1 (5 bases). The CDR3 is 12 amino acids. In germline, CDR1 is GTSNPN, CDR2 SVGIG (reference sequence). V was trimmed by 7 bases and J by 6 bases, leaving 15 bases between them. The CDR3 nucleotides read TGTGCCTCGACCGGGACCAGCTCTGAAGCTTTCTTT. The encoded protein is CASTGTSSEAFF.

V is TRBV7-9 and J is TRBJ2-1, with D perhaps TRBD1 or TRBD2 (5 bases each). The J call is uncertain, as TRBJ2-7 better fits the DNA end. The germline V gene has CDR1 SEHNR and CDR2 FQNEAQ (reference sequence). The CDR3 has 20 residues. The DNA for the CDR3 is TGTGCCAGCAGCTTAATTCCCCTGGTCTCCGGGACGCATACCTACAATGAGCAGTACTTC. This gives the protein CASSLIPLVSGTHTYNEQYF.

This clonotype has ten or more counts. The genes are TRBV13 and TRBJ2-7; 9 bases are shared with TRBD2. The germline CDR1 and CDR2 sequences are PRHDT and FYEKMQ (reference sequence). The CDR3 extends over 18 amino acids. Trimming removed 5 bases from V and 5 bases from J; junction bases left unmatched: 19. The CDR3 bases are TGTGCCAGCAGCCGTCGGACTAGCGAGGGCCCAGTAATCGACGAGCAGTACTTC. It translates to CASSRRTSEGPVIDEQYF.

This clonotype was counted a few times. The CDR3 nucleotides read TGTGCCAGCAGTTTGGACAGGGGGCTGAGTCAGCCCCAGCATTTT. Protein sequence: CASSLDRGLSQPQHF. V and J are TRBV12-3 or TRBV12-4 and TRBJ1-5, with 11 bases lining up with TRBD1. V lost 3 bases, J lost 6 bases, and 4 bases stayed unmatched. The length of the CDR3 is 15 residues.

V usage is TRBV27 and J usage is TRBJ1-1; the D is unclear. The germline gives CDR1 MNHEY, CDR2 SMNVEV (reference sequence). This CDR3 spans 13 amino acids. V was pared by 6 bases and J by 4 bases, with 12 bases between. DNA for the CDR3: TGTGCCAGCAGCACTACACCGCTCACTGAAGCTTTCTTT. Its translation is CASSTTPLTEAFF.

The V gene is TRBV20-1, the J gene TRBJ1-1; D remains ambiguous. V was clipped by 6 bases and J by 6 bases, with 14 bases between them. This CDR3 has 12 amino acids. From germline, CDR1 is DFQATT and CDR2 SNEGSKA (reference sequence). The DNA for the CDR3 is TGCAGTGCCCCATTCACTGGATCTGAAGCTTTCTTT. Amino acids: CSAPFTGSEAFF.

CDR3 DNA: TGTGCCATCAGAGAACGGGACAGTTACAATGAGCAGTTCTTC. Encoded protein: CAIRERDSYNEQFF. V is TRBV10-3 and J is TRBJ2-1, with 7 bases matching TRBD1. J was trimmed by 4 bases and V by 6 bases; bases with no gene match: 6. Germline V CDR1 and CDR2: ENHRY, SYGVKD. The CDR3 consists of 14 residues.

The chain has TRBV7-2 and TRBJ2-1; TRBD1 aligns across 10 bases. Germline assignment: CDR1 SGHTA and CDR2 FQGNSA. The CDR3 covers 12 residues. Unmatched junction bases numbered 6, after V lost 5 bases and J lost 14 bases. The CDR3 reads CASSPGQGREFF. The CDR3 DNA is TGTGCCAGCAGCCCGGGACAGGGGAGGGAGTTCTTC.

This clonotype showed up many times. The V gene is TRBV20-1, the J gene TRBJ2-3, with no clear D. The CDR3 loop spans 12 amino acids. CDR1 is DFQATT, CDR2 SNEGSKA, per germline (reference sequence). Trimming pared 0 bases from V and 7 bases from J, leaving 8 bases between. In DNA, the CDR3 is TGCAGTGCTAGAGATGTCCCGTATACGCAGTATTTT. Protein product: CSARDVPYTQYF.

On this clonotype itself: A read error may account for a junction end that differs from germline. The chain joins TRBV6-2 or TRBV6-3 to TRBJ1-6; a weak D match, TRBD1 (6 bases). Germline loops: CDR1 MNHEY, CDR2 SVGEGT. The CDR3 is 17 residues long. The CDR3 DNA is TGTGCCAACAGTTACCGCCGCGACAGGAGTGAGGGGTCACCCCTCCACTTT. This encodes CANSYRRDRSEGSPLHF.

For this clonotype: Since a much larger clone is just one base distant, this may be a read error. The final CDR3 position lacks the conserved phenylalanine or tryptophan, pointing to a likely read error. The J gene is TRBJ1-2, the V gene TRBV11-2; possibly TRBD1 for D (5 bases). The CDR3 consists of 13 residues. CDR1 SGHAT and CDR2 FQNNGV come from the germline V gene. Deletions cut 1 base from V and 6 bases from J, with 9 bases between. The CDR3 spells CASSLGQIDGYTL. The CDR3 DNA reads TGTGCCAGCAGCTTAGGACAGATCGATGGCTACACCCTC.

The V and J genes are TRBV9 and TRBJ2-1; D unresolved. The CDR3 spans 14 residues. Germline CDR1 is SGDLS and CDR2 is YYNGEE. The V end was cut by 0 bases, the J end by 4 bases, with 8 bases between. For the CDR3, the DNA is TGTGCCAGCAGCGTAGGGTCCCCATACAATGAGCAGTTCTTC. It translates to CASSVGSPYNEQFF.

This sequence joins TRBV10-3 and TRBJ2-2; TRBD2 aligns across 8 bases. Trimming removed 5 bases from V and 5 bases from J; junction bases left unmatched: 13. Germline CDR1 reads ENHRY; CDR2 reads SYGVKD. This CDR3 is built from 17 residues. CDR3 residues: CAISSRGAGGSTGELFF. The CDR3 DNA follows: TGTGCCATCAGTAGCCGAGGTGCGGGAGGAAGTACCGGGGAGCTGTTTTTT.

This clonotype was observed at least ten times. V gene TRBV7-9 combines with J gene TRBJ2-1; D possibly corresponds to TRBD2 (6 bases). Germline V gene data show CDR1 as SEHNR and CDR2 as FQNEAQ (reference sequence). The CDR3 is 15 residues long. V gave up 7 bases and J gave up 5 bases, with 18 bases separating them. The CDR3 DNA reads as TGTGCCAGCAACGACCTCCTGCGGGGAGACAATGAGCAGTTCTTC. It translates to CASNDLLRGDNEQFF.

The chain joins TRBV4-1 to TRBJ2-5; D possibly matches TRBD1 or TRBD2 (5 bases each). Looked up from germline, CDR1 is MGHRA and CDR2 is YSYEKL. CDR3 size: 14 residues. The V end lost 4 bases, the J end lost 4 bases, and 13 bases lay between the germline ends. This chain's CDR3 is CASSLGPDSETQYF. The CDR3 DNA reads as TGCGCCAGCAGCCTGGGACCAGACTCAGAGACCCAGTACTTC.

This clonotype was seen at least ten times. The chain joins TRBV3-1 to TRBJ1-1; D remains unclear. The length of the CDR3 is 12 residues. CDR1 and CDR2 from the germline V gene are LGHDT and YNNKEL (reference sequence). V was cut by 3 bases and J by 5 bases, with 7 bases left in between. CDR3 protein: CASSQGWTEAFF. Written as DNA, the CDR3 is TGTGCCAGCAGCCAGGGGTGGACTGAAGCTTTCTTT.